Below, one T cell receptor (beta chain) is given with its context. The sample belongs to a study of blood T cell repertoires in COVID-19. About the study: Both acute and convalescent COVID-19 samples were obtained from the United States, Italy and Spain. T cells, B-cell-depleted T cells, or PBMCs provided the cDNA or gDNA that served as material.

TCRdb's table, derived via immunoSEQ multiplex PCR, lists solely in-frame clones and lacks some. The sample contains a few hundred thousand clones, 88% of which appear only once. Source material: PBMCs or T cells enriched from blood (not recorded which). The source is a woman in her thirties or forties with acute COVID-19.

The CDR3 DNA is TGTGCCAGCGTCTCCCACCTTCAGGGAGGAGGTCAGCCCCAGCATTTT. Encoded protein: CASVSHLQGGGQPQHF. V is TRBV6-6 and J is TRBJ1-5; D might be TRBD1 (5 bases). Germline CDR1 and CDR2: MNHNY and SVGAGI (reference sequence). V lost 8 bases to trimming and J lost 6 bases, with 23 bases between them. The CDR3 is 16 residues long.